This TCR beta chain was retrieved from a study of metastatic and nonmetastatic thyroid tumors. Study in general: Repertoires from malignant and benign thyroid patients were compared across blood and tumor or nodule tissue. Findings of the study overall: Benign nodules were reported to have significantly lower TCR beta diversity than malignant thyroid tumors, in blood and tumor.

How the authors handled the data: For papillary thyroid cancer, a distant-metastasis classifier was constructed from CDR3 differences observed across clinicopathological groups. TCRdb called clones again from the PCR reads with MiXCR. V and J calls and clone size were set by TCRdb, not the authors. The table shows about 25,000 clones, with about 13% occurring only once. This clone was found many times. Its cognate antigen is unknown. Ahead of thyroid surgery, no patient had received treatment of any kind. Germline V gives CDR1 PRHDT, CDR2 FYEKMQ (reference sequence). The trim removed 5 bases at V and 2 bases at J, leaving 10 bases unmatched. The CDR3 contains 16 residues.

The sequenced sample consisted of blood. This chain connects TRBV13 to TRBJ2-7; 9 nucleotides line up with TRBD1. This clonotype originated in a female donor with papillary thyroid cancer or a benign thyroid nodule (not recorded which). Some clones in this sample may be carry-over from other donors' samples. This CDR3 reads CASSPNPGQGPYEQYF. The CDR3 DNA reads as TGTGCCAGCAGCCCCAACCCGGGACAGGGACCCTACGAGCAGTACTTC. Full variable domain (remainder filled in from reference TRBV13 and TRBJ2-7): AAGVIQSPRHLIKEKRETATLKCYPIPRHDTVYWYQQGPGQDPQFLISFYEKMQSDKGSIPDRFSAQQFSDYHSELNMSSLELGDSALYFCASSPNPGQGPYEQYFGPGTRLTVT.